These 9 T cell receptor beta chains were all obtained from the same sample, sequenced in a study of shared clonotypes between healthy human individuals (dated by TCRdb to the early 2020s). Libraries were built with the immunoSEQ multiplex PCR assay. TCRdb stores this immuneACCESS table with in-frame sequences only. Part of the clones is absent; in the studies checked, under half of the shortfall reflects unresolved V genes, and no reason is known for the rest. The sample records about 1 million clones, 75% of which are singletons. The biggest ten clones account for 1.5% of the sample. Sequenced material: memory CD4+ T cells sorted from blood. The cell subset or site label of this sample denotes: CD45RA-negative fraction. These receptors were obtained from a young man in good health.

This clone appeared many times. The sample holds other DNA sequences that translate to the same CDR3. This chain links TRBV28 with TRBJ2-1; 7 nucleotides agree with TRBD2. There are 12 residues in the CDR3. Germline V CDR1 and CDR2: MDHEN, SYDVKM. With 6 bases clipped from V and 7 bases from J, the junction kept 3 bases outside the gene matches. The CDR3 protein is CASSRTSNEQFF. The DNA of the CDR3 is TGTGCCAGCAGCAGGACTAGTAATGAGCAGTTCTTC.

J is TRBJ2-7 and V is TRBV5-4; D tentatively fits TRBD1 or TRBD2 (6 bases each). The CDR3 extends over 13 amino acids. Germline loops: CDR1 SGHNT, CDR2 YYREEE (reference sequence). The ends were cut back, 9 bases at V and 2 bases at J, with 15 bases in the middle. CDR3 residues: CATGQRGAYEQYF. The DNA of the CDR3 is TGTGCCACCGGACAGAGGGGGGCCTACGAGCAGTACTTC.

As to this clone: Within the sample, other DNA sequences also encode this same CDR3. V gene TRBV9 combines with J gene TRBJ2-5; the D is unclear. The CDR3 runs to 13 residues. Trimming took 4 bases from V and 5 from J, leaving 12 bases between them. Per germline, CDR1 SGDLS and CDR2 YYNGEE. The DNA of the CDR3 is TGTGCCAGCAGCCTTGGGCGTGGGGAGACCCAGTACTTC. Its protein is CASSLGRGETQYF.

The chain recombines TRBV4-1 with TRBJ1-4; 10 bases are a match to TRBD1. Germline V gives CDR1 MGHRA, CDR2 YSYEKL. V trimming: 3 bases; J trimming: 5 bases; junction bases outside the gene matches: 3. The CDR3 extends over 15 amino acids. The CDR3 coding sequence is TGCGCCAGCAGCCATAGGGGACAGGGGAATGAAAAACTGTTTTTT. Protein sequence: CASSHRGQGNEKLFF.

J is TRBJ1-2 and V is TRBV6-5, with TRBD1 identical over 9 bases. The CDR3 sequence is 14 residues long. J lost 4 bases, V lost 5 bases, and 5 bases had no gene match. The germline CDR1 and CDR2 sequences are MNHEY and SVGAGI. The CDR3 sequence is CASSNRGLGYGYTF. DNA of the CDR3: TGTGCCAGCAGTAACAGGGGGCTCGGCTATGGCTACACCTTC.

This rearrangement joins TRBV5-5 to TRBJ2-1; D possibly corresponds to TRBD1 (6 bases). The CDR3 extends over 14 amino acids. With 4 bases removed from V and 6 bases from J, the gap between germline ends came to 14 bases. Germline V CDR1 and CDR2: SGHKS, YYEKEE (reference sequence). As DNA, the CDR3 is TGTGCCAGCAGCCTTACTACACAGGGCAATGAGCAGTTCTTC. It yields the protein CASSLTTQGNEQFF.

This clone was detected a few times. The gene calls are TRBV11-2 and TRBJ2-2, with 14 nucleotides matching TRBD2. In germline, CDR1 is SGHAT, CDR2 FQNNGV. V trimming: 5 bases; J trimming: 0 bases; junction bases outside the gene matches: 2. This CDR3 is built from 17 residues. The CDR3 is CASSPGLAGANTGELFF. The CDR3 DNA sequence: TGTGCCAGCAGCCCGGGACTAGCGGGAGCGAACACCGGGGAGCTGTTTTTT.

Written as DNA, the CDR3 is TGCAGCGTTGTTAAGGGGCAGGGCTCCTACGAGCAGTACTTC. It codes for CSVVKGQGSYEQYF. This rearrangement joins TRBV29-1 to TRBJ2-7; tentatively, D is TRBD1 (5 bases). CDR1 is SQVTM and CDR2 is ANQGSEA in the germline V gene. V was cut by 4 bases and J by 0 bases, with 13 bases left in between. This CDR3 spans 14 amino acids.

CDR3 sequence (DNA): TGCGCCAGCAGCCCGGCCGGAGAGACCCAGTACTTC. Protein sequence: CASSPAGETQYF. The chain is built from TRBV5-1 and TRBJ2-5; D call uncertain. The V and J ends lost 4 bases and 4 bases respectively, with 8 bases between them. This CDR3 is built from 12 residues. Per germline, CDR1 SGHRS and CDR2 YFSETQ.